This T cell receptor (beta chain) is from a study of post-analysis software for immune sequencing data (dated by TCRdb to 2013 to 2016). About the study as a whole: Recorded disease courses included relapsing-remitting, secondary progressive and progressive-relapsing multiple sclerosis, with some patients lacking subtype annotation. The patient repertoires were set against about 12 previously published healthy control repertoires from donors whose ages ranged from 6 to 25 years. A subset of samples was prepared in parallel using single-end sample barcoding, then pooled and co-amplified after Illumina adapter ligation.

On this clonotype: Its antigen is not yet known. Base qualities are not provided; no much larger clone lies one nucleotide away.

To demonstrate the VDJtools post-analysis software, TCR beta repertoires were profiled from the peripheral blood of about 13 young patients with multiple sclerosis. The multiple sclerosis patients were children and adolescents ranging in age from about 6 to 16 years. The investigation overall reported the following: Multiple sclerosis patients had significantly lower normalized Chao1 diversity than controls, a result that suggests substantial peripheral T-cell clonal expansion. Strong co-clustering of samples prepared in the same batch was shown by direct clustering with F measure, prompting a batch-effect correction. The control group was slightly older than the multiple sclerosis patient group.

Libraries came from PCR. Sequenced on an Illumina HiSeq 2500. Unique molecular identifiers were incorporated into TCR beta cDNA libraries to reduce PCR and sequencing biases. Roughly 500,000 cDNA molecules were obtained for every 1 to 10 million input T cells, so each molecule roughly corresponded to one T cell. The patient libraries were prepared and sequenced with the same protocol used for the earlier healthy control dataset. Within a given batch, samples were prepared together, multiplexed and sequenced on the same HiSeq lane. Concerning the study's data processing: Raw barcoded reads were processed with MIGEC, discarding single-read molecular identifier groups before consensus assembly and CDR3 extraction. Clonotype tables were post-analysed with VDJtools, and diversity was normalized by down-sampling all datasets to the smallest sample size. Repertoire overlap clustering matched CDR3 amino acid but not nucleotide sequences to correct batch-related cross-sample contamination. Starting from the raw public reads, TCRdb applied fastp trimming at Q25, assembled clones with MiXCR and retained in-frame beta chains. Here each entry gathers all rows of one CDR3 protein and keeps the most common genes and DNA. The V and J calls shown here were made by TCRdb, not taken from the authors' results. The sample yields approximately 690,000 distinct CDR3 sequences; over 45% were counted once. Roughly 12% of the sample is held by the ten biggest clonotypes.

This clonotype originated in a girl aged 2 to 10 with multiple sclerosis. The sequenced sample was blood.

CDR3 reads: CASSEFGLANDNEQFF. The nucleotides are TGTGCCAGCAGTGAATTCGGACTAGCGAACGACAATGAGCAGTTCTTC. Recombination joined TRBV2 with TRBJ2-1; TRBD2 fits 9 bases in the junction. As encoded in the germline V gene, CDR1 is SNHLY while CDR2 is FYNNEI. For this chain, trimming is 2 bases at the V end and 5 bases at the J end, and the number of junction bases without a gene match is 7. From cysteine to phenylalanine, the CDR3 is 16 amino acids long. Only the CDR3 DNA is retained, 48 bases long and in frame from the first base.